The present entry profiles one TCR beta chain with its context. The PCR had 60 Vbeta and 13 Jbeta primers. The assay was immunoSEQ multiplex PCR, and TCRdb's table has in-frame clones only and misses some. Seen here are some 110,000 clones, 74% observed once, and the top ten hold 11%. The sample originates from a study of cytomegalovirus exposure and HLA in healthy donors. With 1 base clipped from V and 0 bases from J, the junction kept 5 bases outside the gene matches. The CDR3 is 17 residues long. Germline V gene data show CDR1 as SGHVS and CDR2 as FNYEAQ. The origin of this receptor is a woman aged 50 to 60 in good health and CMV-seropositive. Sequencing was done on a sample of PBMCs. J is TRBJ2-5 and V is TRBV7-6, with 10 bases aligning to TRBD2. The CDR3 loop reads CASSLGTSGTYQETQYF. Written as DNA, the CDR3 is TGTGCCAGCAGCTTAGGGACTAGCGGCACGTACCAAGAGACCCAGTACTTC.